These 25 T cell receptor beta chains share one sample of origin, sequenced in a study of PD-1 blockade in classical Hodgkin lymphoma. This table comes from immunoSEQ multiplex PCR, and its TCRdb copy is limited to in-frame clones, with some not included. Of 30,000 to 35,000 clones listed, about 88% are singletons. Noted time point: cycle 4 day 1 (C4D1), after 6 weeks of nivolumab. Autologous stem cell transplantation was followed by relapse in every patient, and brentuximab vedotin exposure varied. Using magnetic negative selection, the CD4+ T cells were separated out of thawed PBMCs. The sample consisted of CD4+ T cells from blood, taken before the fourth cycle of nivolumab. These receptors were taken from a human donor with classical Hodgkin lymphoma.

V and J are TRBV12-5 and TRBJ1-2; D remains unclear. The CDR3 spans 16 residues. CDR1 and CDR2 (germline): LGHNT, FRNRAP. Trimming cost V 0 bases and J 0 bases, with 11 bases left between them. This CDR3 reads CASGLVLSATNYGYTF. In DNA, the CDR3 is TGTGCTAGTGGTTTGGTACTGTCGGCTACTAACTATGGCTACACCTTC.

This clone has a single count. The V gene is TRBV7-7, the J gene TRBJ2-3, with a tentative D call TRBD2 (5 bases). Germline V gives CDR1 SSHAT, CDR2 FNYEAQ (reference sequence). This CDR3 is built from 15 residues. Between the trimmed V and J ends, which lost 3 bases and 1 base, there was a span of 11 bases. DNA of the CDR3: TGTGCCAGCAGCTTGGGTCGGGGTGGCACAGATACGCAGTATTTT. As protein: CASSLGRGGTDTQYF.

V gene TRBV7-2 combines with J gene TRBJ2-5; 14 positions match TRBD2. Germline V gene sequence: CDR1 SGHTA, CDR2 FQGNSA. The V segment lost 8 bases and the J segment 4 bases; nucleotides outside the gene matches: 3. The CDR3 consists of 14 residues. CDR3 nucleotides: TGTGCCAGCGAGGGACTAGCGGGGGTAGAGACCCAGTACTTC. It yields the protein CASEGLAGVETQYF.

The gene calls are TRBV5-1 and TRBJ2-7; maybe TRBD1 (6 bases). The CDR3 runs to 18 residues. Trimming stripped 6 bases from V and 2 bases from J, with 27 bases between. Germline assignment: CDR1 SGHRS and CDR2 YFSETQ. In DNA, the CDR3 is TGCGCCAGCACCTACTTTCCCACAGGGTTGGTAGTTACCTACGAGCAGTACTTC. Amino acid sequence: CASTYFPTGLVVTYEQYF.

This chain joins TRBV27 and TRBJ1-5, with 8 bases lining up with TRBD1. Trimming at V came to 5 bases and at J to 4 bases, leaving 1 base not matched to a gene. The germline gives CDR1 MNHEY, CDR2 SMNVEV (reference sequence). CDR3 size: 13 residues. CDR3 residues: CASSGQGNQPQHF. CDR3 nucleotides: TGTGCCAGCAGTGGACAGGGTAATCAGCCCCAGCATTTT.

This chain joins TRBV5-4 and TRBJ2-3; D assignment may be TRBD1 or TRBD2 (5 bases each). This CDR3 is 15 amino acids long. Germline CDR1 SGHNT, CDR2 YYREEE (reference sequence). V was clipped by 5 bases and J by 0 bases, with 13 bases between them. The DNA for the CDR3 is TGTGCCAGCAGGTCCGGGACGGCTAGCACAGATACGCAGTATTTT. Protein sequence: CASRSGTASTDTQYF.

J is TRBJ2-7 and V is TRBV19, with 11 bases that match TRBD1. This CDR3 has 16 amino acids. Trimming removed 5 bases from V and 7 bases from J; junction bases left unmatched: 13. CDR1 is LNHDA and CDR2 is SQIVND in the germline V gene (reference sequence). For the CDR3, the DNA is TGTGCCAGTAGTTTGGGCCGGACAGGGGGCGAAGATGAGCAGTACTTC. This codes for CASSLGRTGGEDEQYF.

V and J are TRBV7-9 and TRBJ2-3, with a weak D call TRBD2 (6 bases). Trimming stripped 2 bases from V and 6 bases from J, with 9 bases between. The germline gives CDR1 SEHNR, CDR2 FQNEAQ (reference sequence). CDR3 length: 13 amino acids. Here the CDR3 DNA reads TGTGCCAGCAGCTTATGGGGGGATGATACGCAGTATTTT. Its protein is CASSLWGDDTQYF.

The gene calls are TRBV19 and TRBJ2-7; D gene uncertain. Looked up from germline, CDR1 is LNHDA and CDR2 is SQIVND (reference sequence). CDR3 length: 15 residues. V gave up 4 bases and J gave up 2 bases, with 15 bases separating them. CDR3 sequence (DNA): TGTGCCAGTAGTACCCCCGGAGAGGATACCTACGAGCAGTACTTC. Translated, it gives CASSTPGEDTYEQYF.

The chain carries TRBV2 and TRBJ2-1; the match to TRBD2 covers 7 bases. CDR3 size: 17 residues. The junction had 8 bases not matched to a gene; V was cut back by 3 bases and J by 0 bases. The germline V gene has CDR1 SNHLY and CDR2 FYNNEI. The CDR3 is CASSDSKAGSSYNEQFF. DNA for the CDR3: TGTGCCAGCAGTGACAGTAAAGCGGGGAGCTCCTACAATGAGCAGTTCTTC.

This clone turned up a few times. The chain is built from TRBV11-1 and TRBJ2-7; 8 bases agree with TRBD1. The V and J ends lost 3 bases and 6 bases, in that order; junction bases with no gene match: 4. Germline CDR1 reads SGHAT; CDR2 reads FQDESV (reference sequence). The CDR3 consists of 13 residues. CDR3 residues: CASSFQDRAEQYF. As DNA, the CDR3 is TGTGCCAGCAGCTTCCAGGACAGGGCCGAGCAGTACTTC.

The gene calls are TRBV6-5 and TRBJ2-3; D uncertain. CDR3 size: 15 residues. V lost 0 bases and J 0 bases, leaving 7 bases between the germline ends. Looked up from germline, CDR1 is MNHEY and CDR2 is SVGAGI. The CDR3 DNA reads TGTGCCAGCAGTTACTCGAAGGGTAGCACAGATACGCAGTATTTT. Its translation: CASSYSKGSTDTQYF.

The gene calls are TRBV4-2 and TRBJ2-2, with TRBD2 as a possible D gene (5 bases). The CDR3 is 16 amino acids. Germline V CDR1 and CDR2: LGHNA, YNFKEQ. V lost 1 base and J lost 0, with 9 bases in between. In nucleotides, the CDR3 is TGTGCCAGCAGCCAAGCAGGACTTGCGAACACCGGGGAGCTGTTTTTT. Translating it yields CASSQAGLANTGELFF.

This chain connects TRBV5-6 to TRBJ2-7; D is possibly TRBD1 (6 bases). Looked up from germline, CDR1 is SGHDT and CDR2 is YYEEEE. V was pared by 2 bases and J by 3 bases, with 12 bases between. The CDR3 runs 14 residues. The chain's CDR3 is CASSFSQGIYEQYF. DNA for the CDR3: TGTGCCAGCAGCTTCTCCCAGGGGATCTACGAGCAGTACTTC.

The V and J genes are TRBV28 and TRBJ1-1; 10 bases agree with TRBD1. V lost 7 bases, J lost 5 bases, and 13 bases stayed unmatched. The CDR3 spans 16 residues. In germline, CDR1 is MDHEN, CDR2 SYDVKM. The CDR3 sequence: CASTLLPTGGKTEAFF. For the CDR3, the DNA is TGTGCCAGCACCCTACTCCCGACAGGGGGCAAGACTGAAGCTTTCTTT.

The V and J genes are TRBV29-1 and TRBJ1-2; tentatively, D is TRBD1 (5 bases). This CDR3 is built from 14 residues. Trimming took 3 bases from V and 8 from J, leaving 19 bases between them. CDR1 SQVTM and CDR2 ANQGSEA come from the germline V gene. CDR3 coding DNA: TGCAGCGTTGATACCACCCAGCAGGGAGAAGGCTACACCTTC. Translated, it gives CSVDTTQQGEGYTF.

The CDR3 reads CASSPDSHRADTQYF. CDR3 bases: TGTGCCAGCAGCCCGGACAGCCACCGGGCCGATACGCAGTATTTT. The V and J genes are TRBV4-2 and TRBJ2-3; tentatively, D is TRBD1 (6 bases). Germline V gives CDR1 LGHNA, CDR2 YNFKEQ. V was cut by 4 bases and J by 6 bases, with 17 bases left in between. The CDR3 has 15 residues.

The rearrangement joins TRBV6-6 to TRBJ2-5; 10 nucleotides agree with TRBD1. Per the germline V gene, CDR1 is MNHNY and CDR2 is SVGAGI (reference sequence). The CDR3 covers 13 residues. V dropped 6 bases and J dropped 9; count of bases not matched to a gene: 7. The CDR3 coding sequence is TGTGCCAGCAGCCCGGGACAGGGGAATTCCCAGTACTTC. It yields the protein CASSPGQGNSQYF.

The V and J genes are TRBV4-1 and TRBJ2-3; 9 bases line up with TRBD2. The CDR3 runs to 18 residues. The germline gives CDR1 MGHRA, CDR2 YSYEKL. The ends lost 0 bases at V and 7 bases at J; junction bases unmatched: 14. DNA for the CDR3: TGCGCCAGCAGCCAAGAGGAATGGGCGGGAGGGGAAGCAAATACGCAGTATTTT. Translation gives CASSQEEWAGGEANTQYF.

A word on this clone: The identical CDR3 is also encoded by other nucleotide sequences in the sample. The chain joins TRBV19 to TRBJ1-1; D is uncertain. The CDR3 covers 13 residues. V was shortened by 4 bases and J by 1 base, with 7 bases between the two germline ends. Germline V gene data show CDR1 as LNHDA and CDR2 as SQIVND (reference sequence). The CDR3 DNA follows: TGTGCCAGTAGTAACACTGGGAACACTGAAGCTTTCTTT. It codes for CASSNTGNTEAFF.

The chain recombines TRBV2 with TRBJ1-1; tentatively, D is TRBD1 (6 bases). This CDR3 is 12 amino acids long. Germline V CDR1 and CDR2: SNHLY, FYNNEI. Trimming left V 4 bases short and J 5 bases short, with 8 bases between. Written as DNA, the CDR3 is TGTGCCAGCAGTGGAGGGGGGACTGAAGCTTTCTTT. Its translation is CASSGGGTEAFF.

The CDR3 DNA reads TGTGCCTGGAGTGTACGAATCAGGGCCTCTCAAGAGACCCAGTACTTC. It specifies CAWSVRIRASQETQYF. V is TRBV30 and J is TRBJ2-5, with D perhaps TRBD1 (5 bases). The V end was cut by 0 bases, the J end by 2 bases, with 16 bases between. Germline assignment: CDR1 GTSNPN and CDR2 SVGIG (reference sequence). There are 16 residues in the CDR3.

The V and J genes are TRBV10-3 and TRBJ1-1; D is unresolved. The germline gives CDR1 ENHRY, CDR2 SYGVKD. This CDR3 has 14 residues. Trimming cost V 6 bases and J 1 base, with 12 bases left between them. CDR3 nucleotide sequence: TGTGCCATCAGGGGAGAGAGAACGAACACTGAAGCTTTCTTT. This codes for CAIRGERTNTEAFF.

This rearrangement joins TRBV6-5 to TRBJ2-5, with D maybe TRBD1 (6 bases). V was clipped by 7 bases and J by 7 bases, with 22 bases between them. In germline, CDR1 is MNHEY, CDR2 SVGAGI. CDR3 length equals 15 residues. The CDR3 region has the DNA TGTGCCAGCAACCCACGACAGGCGCCTGGAGGGACCCAGTACTTC. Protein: CASNPRQAPGGTQYF.

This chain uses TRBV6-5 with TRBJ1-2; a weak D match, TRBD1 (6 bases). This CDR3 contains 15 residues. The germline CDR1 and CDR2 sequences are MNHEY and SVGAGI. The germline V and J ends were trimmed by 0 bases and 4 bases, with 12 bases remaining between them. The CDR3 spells CASSYSSRGIYGYTF. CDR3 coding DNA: TGTGCCAGCAGTTACTCGAGCAGGGGCATCTATGGCTACACCTTC.